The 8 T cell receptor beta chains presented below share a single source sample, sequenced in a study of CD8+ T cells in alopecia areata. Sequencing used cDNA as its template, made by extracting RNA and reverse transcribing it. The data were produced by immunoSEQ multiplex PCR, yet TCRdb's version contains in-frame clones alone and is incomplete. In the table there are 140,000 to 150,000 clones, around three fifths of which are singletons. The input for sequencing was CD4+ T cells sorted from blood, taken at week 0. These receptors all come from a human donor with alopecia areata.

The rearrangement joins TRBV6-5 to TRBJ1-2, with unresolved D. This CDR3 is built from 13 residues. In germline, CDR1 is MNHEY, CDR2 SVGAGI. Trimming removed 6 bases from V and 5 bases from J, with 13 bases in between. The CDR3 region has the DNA TGTGCCAGCAGGTTTACAGACCCTTATGGCTACACCTTC. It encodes CASRFTDPYGYTF.

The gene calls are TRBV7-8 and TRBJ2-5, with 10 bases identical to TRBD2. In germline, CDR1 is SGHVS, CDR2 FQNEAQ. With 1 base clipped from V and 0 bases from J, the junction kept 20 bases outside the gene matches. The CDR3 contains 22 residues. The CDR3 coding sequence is TGTGCCAGCAGCTTAGATAGGACCTTCGGGTCTAGCGGGGGAGCCCACCAAGAGACCCAGTACTTC. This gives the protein CASSLDRTFGSSGGAHQETQYF.

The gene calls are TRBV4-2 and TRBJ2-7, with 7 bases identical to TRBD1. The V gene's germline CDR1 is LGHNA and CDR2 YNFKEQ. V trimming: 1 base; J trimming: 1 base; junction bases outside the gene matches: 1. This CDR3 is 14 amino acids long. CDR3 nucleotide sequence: TGTGCCAGCAGCCAAGGACAGGGATCCTACGAGCAGTACTTC. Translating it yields CASSQGQGSYEQYF.

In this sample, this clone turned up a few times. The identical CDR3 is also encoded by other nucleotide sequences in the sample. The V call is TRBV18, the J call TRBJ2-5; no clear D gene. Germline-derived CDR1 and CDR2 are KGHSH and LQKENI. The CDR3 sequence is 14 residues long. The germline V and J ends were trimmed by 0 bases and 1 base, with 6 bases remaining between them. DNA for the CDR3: TGTGCCAGCTCACCACCGAATAGCCAAGAGACCCAGTACTTC. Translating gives CASSPPNSQETQYF. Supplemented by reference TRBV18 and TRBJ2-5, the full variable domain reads NAGVMQNPRHLVRRRGQEARLRCSPMKGHSHVYWYRQLPEEGLKFMVYLQKENIIDESGMPKERFSAEFPKEGPSILRIQQVVRGDSAAYFCASSPPNSQETQYFGPGTRLLVL.

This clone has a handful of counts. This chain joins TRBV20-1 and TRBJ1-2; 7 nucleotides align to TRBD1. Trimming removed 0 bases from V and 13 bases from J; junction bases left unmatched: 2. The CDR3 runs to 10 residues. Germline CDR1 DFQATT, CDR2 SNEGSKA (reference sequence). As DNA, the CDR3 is TGCAGTGCTAGAGATGACAGGGTCACCTTC. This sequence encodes CSARDDRVTF.

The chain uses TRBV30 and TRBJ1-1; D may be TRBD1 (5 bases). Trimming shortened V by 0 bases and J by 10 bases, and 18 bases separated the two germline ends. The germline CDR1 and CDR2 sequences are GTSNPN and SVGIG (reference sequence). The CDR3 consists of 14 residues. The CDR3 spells CAWSVLIGDQGAFF. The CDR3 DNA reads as TGTGCCTGGAGTGTACTAATCGGGGATCAGGGAGCTTTCTTT.

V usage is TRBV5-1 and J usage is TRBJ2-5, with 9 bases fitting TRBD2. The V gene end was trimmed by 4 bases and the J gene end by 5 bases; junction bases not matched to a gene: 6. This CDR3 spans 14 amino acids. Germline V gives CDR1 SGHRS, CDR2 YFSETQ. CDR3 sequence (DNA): TGCGCCAGCAGCCCCGGGACTAGCACCGAGACCCAGTACTTC. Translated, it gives CASSPGTSTETQYF. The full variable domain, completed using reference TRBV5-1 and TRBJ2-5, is KAGVTQTPRYLIKTRGQQVTLSCSPISGHRSVSWYQQTPGQGLQFLFEYFSETQRNKGNFPGRFSGRQFSNSRSEMNVSTLELGDSALYLCASSPGTSTETQYFGPGTRLLVL.

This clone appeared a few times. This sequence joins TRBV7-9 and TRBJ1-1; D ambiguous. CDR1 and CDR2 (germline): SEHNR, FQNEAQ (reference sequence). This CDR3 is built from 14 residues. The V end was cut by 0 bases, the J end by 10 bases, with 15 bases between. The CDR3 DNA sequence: TGTGCCAGCAGCTTAGCGCTTGGGTTTTTTGGAGCTTTCTTT. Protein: CASSLALGFFGAFF.